This TCR beta chain was observed in a study of CD8 T cells in Susac syndrome. The V gene's germline CDR1 is SGHVS and CDR2 FQNEAQ. The CDR3 spans 14 residues. Trimming removed 8 bases at V and 5 bases at J, with 18 bases between. Findings and limits, study-wide: A relatively small number of individuals underwent TCR sequencing and HLA analysis.

RNA amounts of roughly 0.45 to 1 ug underwent reverse transcription with random hexamers. It was immunoSEQ multiplex PCR that amplified TCR beta CDR3 across 54 Vbeta and 13 Jbeta. MiXCR, applied by TCRdb to the immunoSEQ multiplex PCR reads, yields one record per CDR3 protein. The repertoire consists of about 71,000 distinct CDR3 sequences, with roughly 95% occurring once and the leading ten covering more than 0.09%. With respect to this clonotype: As yet, its antigen is unknown.

V is TRBV7-8 and J is TRBJ1-1, with D possibly matching TRBD1 (6 bases). The sequencing sample was made of CD4+ T cells from PBMCs. The sequence was collected from a human donor with multiple sclerosis. CDR3 sequence reads: CASVLVGQGTEAFF. CDR3 coding DNA: TGTGCCAGCGTCTTGGTTGGGCAGGGGACTGAAGCTTTCTTT. Full variable domain (missing parts from reference TRBV7-8 and TRBJ1-1): GAGVSQSPRYKVAKRGQDVALRCDPISGHVSLFWYQQALGQGPEFLTYFQNEAQLDKSGLPSDRFFAERPEGSVSTLKIQRTQQEDSAVYLCASVLVGQGTEAFFGQGTRLTVV.